Following are 4 T cell receptor beta chains from one sample sequenced in a study of T cells after posttransplantation cyclophosphamide. Libraries were prepared by immunoSEQ multiplex PCR; TCRdb keeps only in-frame clonotypes and omits some of them. The data contain around 15,000 clones, 85% of them singletons. Controls had myeloablative marrow grafts with methotrexate and calcineurin inhibitor, sampled at 1 year. The sequencing used PBMCs, collected after allogeneic stem cell transplant with calcineurin inhibitor and methotrexate. The receptors were gathered from a female patient under 30 who received an allogeneic stem cell transplant from an unrelated donor, was CMV-positive, and had acute and chronic GVHD. The T cells may come from the graft donor.

The chain employs TRBV19 and TRBJ1-1; no clear D gene. Germline V gives CDR1 LNHDA, CDR2 SQIVND (reference sequence). The CDR3 runs to 12 residues. Trimming stripped 6 bases from V and 10 bases from J, with 15 bases between. CDR3 sequence: CASSLEPSGAFF. CDR3 DNA: TGTGCCAGTAGCCTTGAGCCTTCCGGAGCTTTCTTT.

V and J are TRBV15 and TRBJ2-5, with TRBD2 identical over 7 bases. The CDR3 sequence is 16 residues long. Trimming at V came to 0 bases and at J to 4 bases, leaving 8 bases not matched to a gene. In germline, CDR1 is LNHNV, CDR2 YYDKDF (reference sequence). CDR3 sequence: CATSRDRGDGRETQYF. In DNA, the CDR3 is TGTGCCACCAGCAGAGATCGGGGGGATGGGAGAGAGACCCAGTACTTC.

This chain uses TRBV6-6 with TRBJ2-7, with 7 bases matching TRBD1. CDR1 and CDR2 (germline): MNHNY, SVGAGI (reference sequence). The CDR3 runs to 14 residues. V shed 4 bases, J shed 5 bases, and the junction held 8 bases outside the gene matches. The CDR3 spells CASSSGTVGHEQYF. DNA for the CDR3: TGTGCCAGCAGTTCCGGGACAGTTGGCCACGAGCAGTACTTC.

V usage is TRBV29-1 and J usage is TRBJ2-3; 10 nucleotides match TRBD2. V lost 4 bases to trimming and J lost 1 base; unmatched junction nucleotides: 11. Germline values: CDR1 SQVTM, CDR2 ANQGSEA. This CDR3 is 17 amino acids long. The CDR3 protein is CSVGGLAGDRGTDTQYF. CDR3 coding DNA: TGCAGCGTTGGAGGGCTAGCGGGAGACCGGGGCACAGATACGCAGTATTTT.